This T cell receptor beta chain was recovered during a study of T cell responses to AZD1222 COVID-19 vaccine. The CDR3 has 18 amino acids. Trimming cost V 5 bases and J 6 bases; bases outside gene matches: 16. CDR1 and CDR2 from the germline V gene are SGHTA and FQGNSA. Whole-study results and caveats: The donor group comprised mostly white British people and more females; the analysis possibly underestimated clonal diversity.

For this clone: Antigen unknown.

The table came from immunoSEQ multiplex PCR; TCRdb's copy has only in-frame clones and leaves some out. The data show 150,000 to 200,000 clones, about 90% seen once. This clonotype was sampled from an adult who received the AZD1222 COVID-19 vaccine. The material sequenced was peripheral blood, taken 28 days after the second AZD1222 dose. The V call is TRBV7-2, the J call TRBJ2-2; 9 positions match TRBD2. The CDR3 sequence: CASSPQGGGAVQSGELFF. Here the CDR3 DNA reads TGTGCCAGCAGCCCACAGGGCGGGGGGGCCGTCCAGTCCGGGGAGCTGTTTTTT.